The rows below give T cell receptor beta chains drawn from one sample of a study of shared clonotypes between healthy human individuals. The table came from immunoSEQ multiplex PCR; TCRdb's copy has only in-frame clones and leaves some out. The table lists some 2,400,000 clones, approximately 95% of them singletons. The specimen was naive CD4+ T cells sorted from blood. These receptors came from a young man in good health. CDR3s include the opening cysteine and the closing phenylalanine or tryptophan. The order of the fields is V gene, J gene, D gene, clone size, CDR3 protein, CDR3 DNA. The D gene is left open where the match is weak. Clone size is given for some rows only: seen once, a few or many times, or a class if the clone is expanded.

TRBV5-1	TRBJ1-2	TRBD1	NA	CASTAGTGEQYGYTF	TGCGCCAGCACCGCCGGAACAGGGGAGCAGTACGGCTACACCTTC
TRBV28	TRBJ1-2	NA	NA	CASSSPGQNYGYTF	TGTGCCAGCAGCTCCCCCGGACAGAACTATGGCTACACCTTC
TRBV30	TRBJ2-5	NA	NA	CAHESNQETQYF	TGTGCACACGAGAGTAACCAAGAGACCCAGTACTTC
TRBV7-8	TRBJ1-5	NA	NA	CASREQPANQPQHF	TGTGCCAGCAGGGAACAGCCGGCCAATCAGCCCCAGCATTTT
TRBV5-6	TRBJ2-7	NA	NA	CASSLAGPKFYEQYF	TGTGCCAGCAGCTTGGCAGGGCCGAAGTTCTACGAGCAGTACTTC
TRBV19	TRBJ1-2	NA	NA	CASSGYRAFGFEEDGYTF	TGTGCCAGTAGTGGATACAGGGCTTTCGGGTTTGAGGAAGATGGCTACACCTTC
TRBV27	TRBJ1-5	NA	few	CASSSGAGKGNQPQHF	TGTGCCAGCAGCAGCGGAGCGGGGAAGGGCAATCAGCCCCAGCATTTT
TRBV7-9	TRBJ2-1	NA	NA	CASSFPGPSYNEQFF	TGTGCCAGCAGCTTTCCGGGACCTTCCTACAATGAGCAGTTCTTC
TRBV2	TRBJ2-1	NA	NA	CASRTASYTYNEQFF	TGTGCCAGCAGGACAGCTTCCTATACTTACAATGAGCAGTTCTTC
TRBV5-8	TRBJ2-7	NA	NA	CASSPRLRGRGEQYF	TGTGCCAGCAGCCCGCGGCTCAGGGGCCGGGGAGAGCAGTACTTC
TRBV5-8	TRBJ2-2	TRBD1	NA	CASSNTNPGQGPTGELFF	TGTGCCAGCAGCAACACCAACCCAGGACAGGGGCCCACCGGGGAGCTGTTTTTT
TRBV6-1	TRBJ1-2	NA	NA	CASSVSAGPWDGYTF	TGTGCCAGCAGTGTGAGCGCAGGGCCTTGGGATGGCTACACCTTC
TRBV4-3	TRBJ2-2	NA	NA	CASSQDGGTGELFF	TGCGCCAGCAGCCAAGATGGAGGCACCGGGGAGCTGTTTTTT
TRBV9	TRBJ2-3	TRBD2	NA	CASSVGRGGTADTQYF	TGTGCCAGCAGCGTAGGCCGGGGGGGGACCGCAGATACGCAGTATTTT
TRBV14	TRBJ1-2	NA	NA	CASSKGSGGAGYTF	TGTGCCAGCAGCAAGGGGAGCGGCGGGGCTGGCTACACCTTC
TRBV5-4	TRBJ2-1	NA	NA	CASSFLSRDEQFF	TGTGCCAGCAGCTTCCTCAGTCGGGATGAGCAGTTCTTC
TRBV11-2	TRBJ2-1	TRBD2	NA	CASSFTPGLIVNEQFF	TGTGCCAGCAGCTTTACACCGGGACTAATTGTTAATGAGCAGTTCTTC
TRBV10-3	TRBJ1-5	NA	few	CAISESGGNQPQHF	TGTGCCATCAGTGAGTCTGGGGGCAATCAGCCCCAGCATTTT
TRBV10-1	TRBJ2-2	NA	NA	CASRANANTGELFF	TGCGCCAGCAGAGCGAATGCGAACACCGGGGAGCTGTTTTTT
TRBV7-3	TRBJ1-6	NA	few	CASSPDIGSPLHF	TGTGCCAGCAGCCCCGACATCGGGTCACCCCTCCACTTT
TRBV6-4	TRBJ2-5	NA	NA	CASSRLGTKGETQYF	TGTGCCAGCAGTAGACTTGGGACCAAGGGCGAGACCCAGTACTTC
TRBV10-3	TRBJ2-7	TRBD1	NA	CAIKGTGGMYEQYF	TGTGCCATTAAGGGGACAGGGGGCATGTACGAGCAGTACTTC
TRBV10-1	TRBJ2-1	NA	NA	CASSESDRDGEQFF	TGCGCCAGCAGTGAGTCGGATAGGGATGGGGAGCAGTTCTTC
TRBV7-6	TRBJ2-5	NA	NA	CASSESRVSAETQYF	TGTGCCAGCAGCGAGTCAAGGGTCTCGGCCGAGACCCAGTACTTC
TRBV10-1	TRBJ1-1	NA	NA	CASSTGKTEAFF	TGCGCCAGCAGTACAGGGAAAACTGAAGCTTTCTTT
TRBV5-4	TRBJ2-1	NA	NA	CASSSQLAGLYNEQFF	TGTGCCAGCAGCTCCCAGTTGGCGGGCCTTTACAATGAGCAGTTCTTC
TRBV5-1	TRBJ2-2	NA	NA	CASSLGRGGNTGELFF	TGCGCCAGCAGCTTGGGTCGGGGCGGGAACACCGGGGAGCTGTTTTTT
TRBV7-6	TRBJ2-2	NA	NA	CASSVGRAGNTGELFF	TGTGCCAGCAGCGTTGGGCGGGCAGGGAACACCGGGGAGCTGTTTTTT
TRBV15	TRBJ2-3	NA	NA	CATSLGLQDTQYF	TGTGCCACCAGCCTGGGCCTTCAAGATACGCAGTATTTT
TRBV6-5	TRBJ1-2	NA	NA	CASSYSWEPNYGYTF	TGTGCCAGCAGTTACTCGTGGGAGCCCAACTATGGCTACACCTTC
TRBV11-2	TRBJ2-1	TRBD2	once	CASSPSGGAANEQFF	TGTGCCAGCAGCCCCAGCGGGGGGGCCGCCAATGAGCAGTTCTTC
TRBV7-9	TRBJ2-3	NA	NA	CASSLPTAIRNTDTQYF	TGTGCCAGCAGCTTACCGACGGCAATACGGAACACAGATACGCAGTATTTT
TRBV19	TRBJ1-4	NA	NA	CASSERGRGSEKLFF	TGTGCCAGTAGTGAGCGGGGCAGGGGCAGTGAAAAACTGTTTTTT
TRBV7-3	TRBJ2-1	TRBD1	once	CASSDRVLNEQFF	TGTGCCAGCAGCGACAGGGTGCTCAATGAGCAGTTCTTC
TRBV10-3	TRBJ1-6	NA	NA	CAINSGSPNSPLHF	TGTGCCATCAATAGCGGGTCTCCTAATTCACCCCTCCACTTT
TRBV2	TRBJ1-1	NA	NA	CASSPGRINTEAFF	TGTGCCAGCAGTCCAGGACGGATTAACACTGAAGCTTTCTTT
TRBV2	TRBJ2-2	TRBD2	NA	CASTGTSGRNTGELFF	TGTGCCAGCACCGGGACTAGCGGGAGGAACACCGGGGAGCTGTTTTTT
TRBV6-5	TRBJ1-5	NA	few	CASSPRDSNQPQHF	TGTGCCAGCAGTCCCCGGGACAGCAATCAGCCCCAGCATTTT
TRBV9	TRBJ2-2	NA	NA	CASSASGTVIGELFF	TGTGCCAGCAGCGCTTCCGGGACTGTGATCGGGGAGCTGTTTTTT
TRBV5-5	TRBJ2-7	TRBD1	NA	CASSLAVTGVYEQYF	TGTGCCAGCAGCTTGGCCGTGACAGGGGTCTACGAGCAGTACTTC
TRBV28	TRBJ2-1	TRBD2	NA	CASSLLASGAYNEQFF	TGTGCCAGCAGTTTATTAGCTAGCGGGGCCTACAATGAGCAGTTCTTC
TRBV18	TRBJ1-1	NA	NA	CASSLTGNTEAFF	TGTGCCAGCTCACTAACAGGGAACACTGAAGCTTTCTTT
TRBV4-3	TRBJ2-7	NA	NA	CANQGGYPGQLNEGVWQYF	TGCGCCAACCAAGGAGGGTATCCGGGACAGTTAAACGAAGGGGTCTGGCAGTACTTC
TRBV18	TRBJ1-3	NA	NA	CASSPTRERGAGNTIYF	TGTGCCAGCTCACCAACCCGCGAACGGGGTGCTGGAAACACCATATATTTT
TRBV6-5	TRBJ1-6	TRBD1	NA	CASSSWTGGIGSPLHF	TGTGCCAGCAGTTCCTGGACAGGGGGTATAGGTTCACCCCTCCACTTT
TRBV5-4	TRBJ2-7	TRBD1	NA	CASSSGLERTGPLEQYF	TGTGCCAGCAGCTCCGGTTTGGAAAGGACAGGGCCTTTGGAGCAGTACTTC
TRBV18	TRBJ2-7	TRBD1	NA	CASSEGTGSYEQYF	TGTGCCAGCTCAGAAGGGACAGGCTCCTACGAGCAGTACTTC